Following are 17 T cell receptor beta chains from one sample sequenced in a study of identical twins. From the 5' RACE reads, TCRdb called clonotypes with MiXCR, one entry per CDR3 protein. The data contain roughly 690,000 distinct CDR3 sequences, around 6% of them singletons. Sequenced sample: naive T cells sorted from blood. The source is a young man in good health.

The chain combines TRBV20-1 with TRBJ2-1; 9 bases are shared with TRBD2. Germline V lookup: CDR1 DFQATT, CDR2 SNEGSKA (reference sequence). V lost 5 bases to trimming and J lost 15 bases; unmatched junction nucleotides: 17. The CDR3 extends over 14 amino acids. The CDR3 loop reads CSAREVVAGEGRFF. CDR3 nucleotides: TGCAGTGCTCGGGAAGTGGTAGCGGGGGAGGGTAGGTTCTTC.

This clonotype has ten or more counts. The V gene is TRBV12-3 or TRBV12-4, the J gene TRBJ2-1; the D gene is possibly TRBD2 (5 bases). The CDR3 consists of 13 residues. The V end was cut by 4 bases, the J end by 5 bases, with 9 bases between. The CDR3 protein is CASSSLADNEQFF. The CDR3 DNA reads as TGTGCCAGCAGTTCCCTAGCAGACAATGAGCAGTTCTTC.

This clonotype has at least ten counts. V and J are TRBV20-1 and TRBJ1-1; D uncertain. Germline lookup yields CDR1 DFQATT and CDR2 SNEGSKA (reference sequence). Deletions cut 7 bases from V and 3 bases from J, with 12 bases between. This CDR3 comprises 12 residues. The DNA for the CDR3 is TGCAGTGTGACACCGGATCACACTGAAGCTTTCTTT. Encoded protein: CSVTPDHTEAFF.

The V and J genes are TRBV5-5 and TRBJ2-1; maybe TRBD2 (5 bases). V dropped 4 bases and J dropped 7 bases, with 15 bases sitting between them. Germline-derived CDR1 and CDR2 are SGHKS and YYEKEE (reference sequence). This CDR3 has 14 residues. CDR3 loop: CASSPDYRLNEQFF. The CDR3 coding sequence is TGTGCCAGCAGCCCCGACTACAGATTGAATGAGCAGTTCTTC.

This clonotype showed up just a few times. The CDR3 protein is CSARDPSRTYNEQFF. CDR3 DNA sequence: TGCAGTGCTAGAGATCCTTCGCGGACCTACAATGAGCAGTTCTTC. J is TRBJ2-1 and V is TRBV20-1; D is unresolved. This CDR3 comprises 15 residues. The V gene's germline CDR1 is DFQATT and CDR2 SNEGSKA (reference sequence). V lost 0 bases, J lost 2 bases, and 11 bases lay in between.

The genes are TRBV5-1 and TRBJ2-2; D not resolved. Trimming took off 1 base at V and 6 bases at J, with 10 bases between the two ends. The germline V gene has CDR1 SGHRS and CDR2 YFSETQ. The CDR3 covers 14 residues. CDR3 nucleotides: TGCGCCAGCAGCTTGAGCCCAGATGCCGGGGAGCTGTTTTTT. Translated, it gives CASSLSPDAGELFF. The full variable domain, in which reference TRBV5-1 and TRBJ2-2 provide the parts outside the CDR3, is KAGVTQTPRYLIKTRGQQVTLSCSPISGHRSVSWYQQTPGQGLQFLFEYFSETQRNKGNFPGRFSGRQFSNSRSEMNVSTLELGDSALYLCASSLSPDAGELFFGEGSRLTVL.

This clonotype was detected a few times. The chain employs TRBV4-1 and TRBJ2-6; possible D gene TRBD1, 5 bases. CDR1 MGHRA and CDR2 YSYEKL come from the germline V gene. This CDR3 is 18 amino acids long. Trimming pared 0 bases from V and 4 bases from J, leaving 16 bases between. DNA for the CDR3: TGCGCCAGCAGCCAAGAATTCGCAGGGCCGCCGGGGGCCAACGTCCTGACTTTC. It yields the protein CASSQEFAGPPGANVLTF.

This clonotype appeared many times. The chain carries TRBV6-5 and TRBJ1-1; D unclear. With 2 bases removed from V and 0 bases from J, the gap between germline ends came to 13 bases. Per germline, CDR1 MNHEY and CDR2 SVGAGI. This CDR3 is 16 amino acids long. The CDR3 spells CASSYTPQSLNTEAFF. The DNA for the CDR3 is TGTGCCAGCAGTTACACCCCCCAGAGTCTGAACACTGAAGCTTTCTTT.

The sample holds many counts of this clonotype. The chain recombines TRBV12-3 or TRBV12-4 with TRBJ2-2; D perhaps matches TRBD2 (6 bases). With 5 bases removed from V and 3 bases from J, the gap between germline ends came to 13 bases. The CDR3 is made up of 15 amino acids. The CDR3 sequence is CASSRDFLDTGELFF. Written as DNA, the CDR3 is TGTGCCAGCAGTCGGGACTTTTTGGACACCGGGGAGCTGTTTTTT.

This clonotype came up many times. The chain has TRBV7-9 and TRBJ2-1; a possible D gene is TRBD2 (6 bases). Germline V CDR1 and CDR2: SEHNR, FQNEAQ (reference sequence). Trimming shortened V by 3 bases and J by 3 bases, and 18 bases separated the two germline ends. The CDR3 sequence is 17 residues long. CDR3 sequence reads: CASSLVLADPIYNEQFF. CDR3 sequence (DNA): TGTGCCAGCAGCTTGGTCTTAGCGGACCCAATCTACAATGAGCAGTTCTTC. The full variable domain, in which reference TRBV7-9 and TRBJ2-1 provide the parts outside the CDR3, is DTGVSQNPRHKITKRGQNVTFRCDPISEHNRLYWYRQTLGQGPEFLTYFQNEAQLEKSRLLSDRFSAERPKGSFSTLEIQRTEQGDSAMYLCASSLVLADPIYNEQFFGPGTRLTVL.

This clonotype was seen repeatedly, ten times or more. The rearrangement joins TRBV6-2 or TRBV6-3 to TRBJ1-2; no clear D. In germline, CDR1 is MNHEY, CDR2 SVGEGT. CDR3 length: 11 amino acids. V lost 4 bases and J 5 bases, leaving 5 bases between the germline ends. The CDR3 region is CASSWSYGYTF. CDR3 coding DNA: TGTGCCAGCAGTTGGAGTTATGGCTACACCTTC.

This clonotype was picked up many times. The rearrangement joins TRBV20-1 to TRBJ2-5; D may be TRBD1 or TRBD2 (5 bases each). Germline-derived CDR1 and CDR2 are DFQATT and SNEGSKA (reference sequence). The CDR3 extends over 12 amino acids. Trimming took 5 bases from V and 4 from J, leaving 11 bases between them. Here the CDR3 DNA reads TGCAGTGCTCCGGGACGGGGAGAGACCCAGTACTTC. Amino acid sequence: CSAPGRGETQYF.

This clonotype was recorded many times. J is TRBJ2-7 and V is TRBV14, with D perhaps TRBD2 (5 bases). Trimming took 3 bases from V and 5 from J, leaving 11 bases between them. CDR1 SGHDN and CDR2 FVKESK come from the germline V gene. The CDR3 is 13 amino acids. The CDR3 DNA follows: TGTGCCAGCAGCCAGGACGGGATCCACGAGCAGTACGTC. Its protein product is CASSQDGIHEQYV.

This clonotype was seen repeatedly, ten times or more. The chain uses TRBV4-2 and TRBJ1-2; no definite D call. Germline V gene sequence: CDR1 LGHNA, CDR2 YNFKEQ. With 1 base removed from V and 0 bases from J, the gap between germline ends came to 3 bases. The CDR3 has 13 amino acids. This CDR3 is CASSQGANYGYTF. The CDR3 coding sequence is TGTGCCAGCAGCCAAGGTGCTAACTATGGCTACACCTTC.

Ten or more counts support this clonotype. The chain has TRBV20-1 and TRBJ1-1; a possible D gene is TRBD1 (6 bases). Germline V gene data show CDR1 as DFQATT and CDR2 as SNEGSKA (reference sequence). V was cut by 5 bases and J by 8 bases, with 24 bases left in between. The CDR3 extends over 15 amino acids. The CDR3 nucleotides read TGCAGTGCTCCTAAGGGGCCCGGGGGCCTTATCGAAGCTTTCTTT. This encodes CSAPKGPGGLIEAFF.

There are many counts of this clonotype. The rearrangement uses TRBV5-5 and TRBJ2-1, with D possibly being TRBD1 (7 bases). The CDR3 contains 16 residues. Germline lookup yields CDR1 SGHKS and CDR2 YYEKEE (reference sequence). V lost 4 bases, J lost 11 bases, and 25 bases lay in between. CDR3 sequence reads: CASSGDSLLLAYKQFF. The CDR3 nucleotides are TGTGCCAGCAGCGGGGACAGCTTATTACTAGCTTATAAGCAGTTCTTC.

This clonotype was counted between two and nine times. The rearrangement joins TRBV9 to TRBJ2-3; D perhaps matches TRBD2 (5 bases). CDR1 and CDR2 (germline): SGDLS, YYNGEE. The V end was cut by 4 bases, the J end by 5 bases, with 17 bases between. This CDR3 region has 15 residues. The CDR3 sequence is CASSSFDYALDTQYF. CDR3 nucleotides: TGTGCCAGCAGCTCCTTTGACTACGCCTTAGATACGCAGTATTTT.